The 16 T cell receptor beta chains reported below all come from one sample, sequenced in a study of identical twins. Each CDR3 protein is one row after TCRdb ran MiXCR on the 5' RACE reads. The table records some 500,000 distinct CDR3 sequences, approximately 14% of them present only once. The same specimen was also included in a second study, on yellow fever vaccine responses in identical twins.

The sequencing sample was made of CD4+ T cells sorted from blood. Source of these receptors: a woman between 18 and 29 years old in good health.

V and J are TRBV6-1 and TRBJ2-7, with TRBD2 identical over 7 bases. Germline V CDR1 and CDR2: MNHNS, SASEGT. CDR3 length: 15 residues. Germline trimming cut 7 bases from V and 2 bases from J; bases unmatched to any gene: 11. The CDR3 region is CASTDSGFTAYEQYF. The DNA of the CDR3 is TGTGCCAGCACCGATAGCGGGTTTACCGCCTACGAGCAGTACTTC.

V and J are TRBV4-3 and TRBJ2-3, with D uncertain. The ends were cut back, 0 bases at V and 1 base at J, with 8 bases in the middle. The germline gives CDR1 LGHNA, CDR2 YSLEER. The CDR3 covers 15 residues. DNA for the CDR3: TGCGCCAGCAGCCAAGAACTGAGCCGCACAGATACGCAGTATTTT. Residues: CASSQELSRTDTQYF.

V gene TRBV5-1 combines with J gene TRBJ2-5, with no clear D. V lost 3 bases and J 4 bases, leaving 10 bases between the germline ends. The germline gives CDR1 SGHRS, CDR2 YFSETQ. The CDR3 has 13 amino acids. The CDR3 sequence: CASSSSGSETQYF. The CDR3 DNA is TGCGCCAGCAGCTCGTCAGGTTCAGAGACCCAGTACTTC.

V and J are TRBV5-1 and TRBJ2-5, with 9 bases that match TRBD1. Germline V CDR1 and CDR2: SGHRS, YFSETQ. The CDR3 length is 16 residues. Trimming cost V 4 bases and J 2 bases; bases outside gene matches: 9. CDR3 sequence (DNA): TGCGCCAGCAGCCAAACACTCGACAGGGGGCAAGAGACCCAGTACTTC. The encoded protein is CASSQTLDRGQETQYF.

V is TRBV6-2 or TRBV6-3 and J is TRBJ2-7, with D perhaps being TRBD1 or TRBD2 (6 bases each). The CDR3 loop spans 15 amino acids. Germline CDR1 and CDR2: MNHEY and SVGEGT. V was cut by 4 bases and J by 0 bases, with 13 bases left in between. The CDR3 DNA follows: TGTGCCAGCAGTTCTCGAGGGGGGCCCTCCTACGAGCAGTACTTC. It encodes CASSSRGGPSYEQYF.

This chain links TRBV24-1 with TRBJ2-3, with no clear D. Germline-derived CDR1 and CDR2 are KGHDR and SFDVKD. V was shortened by 1 base and J by 5 bases, with 3 bases between the two germline ends. CDR3 size: 12 residues. CDR3 loop: CATSDFLDTQYF. Here the CDR3 DNA reads TGTGCCACCAGTGATTTCCTAGATACGCAGTATTTT.

This clonotype was counted at least ten times. The chain uses TRBV29-1 and TRBJ2-1; 8 bases fit TRBD1. V shed 7 bases and J 8 bases; nucleotides not matched to a gene: 4. CDR1 is SQVTM, CDR2 ANQGSEA, per germline. CDR3 length equals 11 residues. CDR3 sequence: CSGAGGDEQFF. CDR3 in DNA: TGCAGCGGGGCAGGGGGCGATGAGCAGTTCTTC.

The chain links TRBV3-1 to TRBJ2-1; D gene ambiguous. From germline, CDR1 is LGHDT and CDR2 YNNKEL (reference sequence). The CDR3 length is 16 residues. Trimming took 2 bases from V and 10 from J, leaving 21 bases between them. The CDR3 loop is CASSQLLGWSSLEQFF. CDR3 bases: TGTGCCAGCAGCCAACTTCTCGGGTGGAGTAGCTTGGAGCAGTTCTTC.

This clonotype was picked up a small number of times. The chain has TRBV2 and TRBJ2-2; no reliable D call. The V gene lost 7 bases and the J gene lost 1 base, with 7 bases spanning the gap. The germline CDR1 and CDR2 sequences are SNHLY and FYNNEI. The CDR3 is made up of 13 amino acids. The CDR3 is CASTGLNTGELFF. CDR3 sequence (DNA): TGTGCCAGCACAGGATTGAACACCGGGGAGCTGTTTTTT.

This clonotype was seen only a few times. The chain recombines TRBV14 with TRBJ2-1; D is unresolved. Germline values: CDR1 SGHDN, CDR2 FVKESK. This CDR3 comprises 15 residues. Trimming took off 3 bases at V and 4 bases at J, with 13 bases between the two ends. CDR3 nucleotides: TGTGCCAGCAGCCAGGCCGGAGTTACGTACAATGAGCAGTTCTTC. Translating gives CASSQAGVTYNEQFF.

This clonotype showed up just a few times. The junction departs from the called germline gene at one end, perhaps through a read error. The chain couples TRBV5-1 to TRBJ1-5, with D unclear. Germline V gives CDR1 SGHRS, CDR2 YFSETQ. The CDR3 sequence is 14 residues long. The DNA of the CDR3 is TGCGTCAGCAGCTTGGACGGGAGCAATCAGCCCCAGCATTTT. Amino acid sequence: CVSSLDGSNQPQHF.

V and J are TRBV24-1 and TRBJ2-3; D remains ambiguous. CDR3 length equals 13 residues. Germline V gives CDR1 KGHDR, CDR2 SFDVKD. Trimming removed 4 bases at V and 6 bases at J, with 10 bases between. The CDR3 DNA sequence: TGTGCCACCAGTGAGGACGGGCCCGATACGCAGTATTTT. It is translated as CATSEDGPDTQYF.

This clonotype has more than one count but fewer than ten. The gene calls are TRBV10-3 and TRBJ2-3; perhaps TRBD2 as D (6 bases). V lost 10 bases and J lost 0, with 14 bases in between. Germline V gives CDR1 ENHRY, CDR2 SYGVKD. The CDR3 has 14 amino acids. CDR3 loop: CATRVGTSTDTQYF. For the CDR3, the DNA is TGTGCCACCAGGGTAGGGACTAGCACAGATACGCAGTATTTT.

The chain is built from TRBV24-1 and TRBJ2-5, with a weak D call TRBD1 (5 bases). The CDR3 runs 15 residues. Trimming took 3 bases from V and 1 from J, leaving 11 bases between them. Germline V gene sequence: CDR1 KGHDR, CDR2 SFDVKD. CDR3 sequence reads: CATSDPRQSQETQYF. The CDR3 region has the DNA TGTGCCACCAGTGATCCGAGACAGAGCCAAGAGACCCAGTACTTC.

This clonotype was observed a handful of times. Written as DNA, the CDR3 is TGCAGTGCTCCAGTCGGTGAGCAGTTCTTC. As protein: CSAPVGEQFF. The chain couples TRBV20-1 to TRBJ2-1; unclear D gene. The V end lost 5 bases, the J end lost 9 bases, and 8 bases lay between the germline ends. Germline lookup yields CDR1 DFQATT and CDR2 SNEGSKA (reference sequence). The CDR3 length is 10 residues.

This clonotype has a handful of counts. The chain uses TRBV11-3 and TRBJ2-3; a weak D match, TRBD2 (7 bases). The CDR3 runs 15 residues. CDR1 is SGHNT, CDR2 YENEEA, per germline. V lost 1 base and J lost 6, with 14 bases in between. The CDR3 nucleotides read TGTGCCAGCAGCTTAGGAGGTGGGGGGGCGGATACGCAGTATTTT. It encodes CASSLGGGGADTQYF.